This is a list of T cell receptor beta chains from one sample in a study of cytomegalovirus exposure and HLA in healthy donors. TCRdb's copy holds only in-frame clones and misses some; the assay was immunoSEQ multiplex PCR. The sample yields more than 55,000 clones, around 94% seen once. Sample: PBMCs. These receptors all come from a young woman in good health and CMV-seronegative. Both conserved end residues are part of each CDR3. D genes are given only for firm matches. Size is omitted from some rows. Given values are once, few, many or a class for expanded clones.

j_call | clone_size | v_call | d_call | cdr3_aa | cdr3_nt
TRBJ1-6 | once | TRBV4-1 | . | CASSQAQGAYNSPLHF | TGCGCCAGCAGCCAGGCACAGGGTGCTTATAATTCACCCCTCCACTTT
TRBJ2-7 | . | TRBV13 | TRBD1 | CASSLAFLGQGPYEQYF | TGTGCCAGCAGCTTAGCTTTTTTGGGACAGGGCCCCTACGAGCAGTACTTC
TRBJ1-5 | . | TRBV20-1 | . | CSAQGNQPQHF | TGCAGTGCACAGGGAAATCAGCCCCAGCATTTT
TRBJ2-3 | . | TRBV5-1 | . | CASSLVPGGSDTQYF | TGCGCCAGCAGCTTGGTTCCAGGGGGGTCAGATACGCAGTATTTT
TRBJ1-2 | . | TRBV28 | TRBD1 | CASRAQGTGYTF | TGTGCCAGCAGGGCACAGGGGACTGGCTACACCTTC
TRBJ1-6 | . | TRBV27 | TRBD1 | CASSQTGGGYNSPLHF | TGTGCCAGCAGTCAGACAGGGGGCGGGTATAATTCACCCCTCCACTTT
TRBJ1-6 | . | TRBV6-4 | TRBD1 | CASSAGAGGNSPLHF | TGTGCCAGCAGTGCCGGGGCAGGGGGAAATTCACCCCTCCACTTT
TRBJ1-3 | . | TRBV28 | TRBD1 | CASSPTGTGDRNTIYF | TGTGCCAGCAGCCCAACCGGGACAGGGGACCGAAACACCATATATTTT
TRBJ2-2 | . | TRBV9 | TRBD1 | CASSATGGSGTGELFF | TGTGCCAGCAGCGCAACAGGGGGCAGCGGCACCGGGGAGCTGTTTTTT
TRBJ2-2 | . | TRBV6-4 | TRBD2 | CASSDSGIAGGNTGELFF | TGTGCCAGCAGTGACTCCGGAATAGCGGGGGGGAACACCGGGGAGCTGTTTTTT
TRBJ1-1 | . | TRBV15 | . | CATSRRRDTNTEAFF | TGTGCCACCAGCAGGCGGAGGGATACAAACACTGAAGCTTTCTTT
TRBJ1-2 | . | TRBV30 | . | CAWRTPGAGYTF | TGTGCCTGGAGGACGCCTGGGGCGGGCTACACCTTC
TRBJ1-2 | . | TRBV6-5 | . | CASSRTGPLAYGYTF | TGTGCCAGCAGCCGAACAGGGCCGCTTGCCTATGGCTACACCTTC
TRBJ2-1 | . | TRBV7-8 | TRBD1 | CASSLERTGHKRNEQFF | TGTGCCAGCAGCTTAGAGAGGACAGGCCATAAGAGGAATGAGCAGTTCTTC
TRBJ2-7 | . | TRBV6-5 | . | CASSYSDTYEQYF | TGTGCCAGCAGTTACTCGGACACCTACGAGCAGTACTTC
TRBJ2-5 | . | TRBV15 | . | CATSRGLGALGETQYF | TGTGCCACCAGCAGGGGATTGGGGGCGCTTGGAGAGACCCAGTACTTC
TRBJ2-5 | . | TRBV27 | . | CASSSTQGLETQYF | TGTGCCAGCAGTTCAACACAGGGTTTGGAGACCCAGTACTTC
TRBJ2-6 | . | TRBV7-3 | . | CASSLSGTGANVLTF | TGTGCCAGCAGCTTATCGGGTACTGGGGCCAACGTCCTGACTTTC
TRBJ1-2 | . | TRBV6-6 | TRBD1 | CASSYRTGASNYGYTF | TGTGCCAGCAGTTACAGGACAGGAGCTTCTAACTATGGCTACACCTTC
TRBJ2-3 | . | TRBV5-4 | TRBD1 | CASSLKGGGADTQYF | TGTGCCAGCAGCTTGAAAGGGGGCGGTGCAGATACGCAGTATTTT
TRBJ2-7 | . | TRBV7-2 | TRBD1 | CVSSERQGIAYEQYF | TGTGTCAGCAGCGAAAGACAGGGGATCGCCTACGAGCAGTACTTC
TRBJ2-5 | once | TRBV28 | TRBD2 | CASSRTSGGQETQYF | TGTGCCAGCAGCCGGACTAGCGGGGGCCAAGAGACCCAGTACTTC
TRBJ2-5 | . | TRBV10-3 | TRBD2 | CAISGGAGETQYF | TGTGCCATCAGCGGGGGGGCGGGAGAGACCCAGTACTTC
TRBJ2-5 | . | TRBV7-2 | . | CASSPSWGRETQYF | TGTGCCAGCAGCCCATCATGGGGGCGGGAGACCCAGTACTTC
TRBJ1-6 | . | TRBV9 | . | CASSDLGGNSPLHF | TGTGCCAGCAGCGACCTCGGTGGTAATTCACCCCTCCACTTT
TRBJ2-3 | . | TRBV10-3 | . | CAISAREVADTQYF | TGTGCCATCAGTGCAAGAGAAGTGGCAGATACGCAGTATTTT
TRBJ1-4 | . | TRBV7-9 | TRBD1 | CASSSRKTGRNEKLFF | TGTGCCAGCAGCTCGCGTAAGACAGGGAGAAATGAAAAACTGTTTTTT
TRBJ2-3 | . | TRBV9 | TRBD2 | CASSVGGSGGTDTQYF | TGTGCCAGCAGCGTAGGAGGTAGCGGGGGCACAGATACGCAGTATTTT
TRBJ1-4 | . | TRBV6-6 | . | CASSFEIPATNEKLFF | TGTGCCAGCAGTTTTGAAATCCCGGCAACTAATGAAAAACTGTTTTTT
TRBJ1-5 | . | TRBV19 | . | CASSIGRTGAYYQPQHF | TGTGCCAGTAGTATAGGACGGACTGGCGCGTACTATCAGCCCCAGCATTTT
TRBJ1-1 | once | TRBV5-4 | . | CASSLTQNTEAFF | TGTGCCAGCAGCTTGACACAGAACACTGAAGCTTTCTTT
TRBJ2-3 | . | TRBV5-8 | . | CASSYRGDTQYF | TGTGCCAGCAGCTATAGGGGAGATACGCAGTATTTT
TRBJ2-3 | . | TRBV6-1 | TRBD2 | CASSETSGGPTDTQYF | TGTGCCAGCAGTGAGACTAGCGGGGGACCCACAGATACGCAGTATTTT
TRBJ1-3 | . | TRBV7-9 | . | CASSSLPGLTGNTIYF | TGTGCCAGCAGTTCACTCCCAGGGTTAACTGGAAACACCATATATTTT
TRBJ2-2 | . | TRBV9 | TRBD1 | CASSATRDRRLRAWNTGELFF | TGTGCCAGCAGCGCAACCCGGGACAGGAGGCTTCGGGCCTGGAACACCGGGGAGCTGTTTTTT
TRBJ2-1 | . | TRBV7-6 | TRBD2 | CASSLVGAGGPNEQFF | TGTGCCAGCAGCTTAGTGGGGGCGGGGGGGCCTAATGAGCAGTTCTTC
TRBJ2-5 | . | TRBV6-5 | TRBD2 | CASSYRGSGGETQYF | TGTGCCAGCAGTTACAGGGGTAGCGGGGGAGAGACCCAGTACTTC
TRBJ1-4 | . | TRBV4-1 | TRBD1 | CASSLIRSRTGTNEKLFF | TGCGCCAGCAGCCTAATAAGATCCCGGACAGGGACTAATGAAAAACTGTTTTTT
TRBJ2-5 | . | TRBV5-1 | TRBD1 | CASSLGTGDAETQYF | TGCGCCAGCAGCTTGGGGACAGGGGATGCGGAGACCCAGTACTTC
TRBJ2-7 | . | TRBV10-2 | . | CASSQTGYEQYF | TGCGCCAGCAGCCAAACAGGCTACGAGCAGTACTTC
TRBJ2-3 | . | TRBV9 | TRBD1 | CASSVRWTGGSTDTQYF | TGTGCCAGCAGCGTCAGATGGACAGGGGGAAGCACAGATACGCAGTATTTT
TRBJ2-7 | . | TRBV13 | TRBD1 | CASSIRDRGHEQYF | TGTGCCAGCAGCATCCGGGACAGGGGTCACGAGCAGTACTTC
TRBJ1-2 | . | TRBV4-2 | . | CASSQVGHSGYTF | TGTGCCAGCAGCCAAGTCGGACATAGTGGCTACACCTTC
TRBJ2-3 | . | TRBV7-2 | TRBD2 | CASSLSGMATDTQYF | TGTGCCAGCAGCTTAAGCGGGATGGCCACAGATACGCAGTATTTT
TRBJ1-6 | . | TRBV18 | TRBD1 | CASSLRQGSANSPLHF | TGTGCCAGCTCCCTAAGACAGGGATCTGCTAATTCACCCCTCCACTTT
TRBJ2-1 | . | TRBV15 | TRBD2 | CATSRSSGGHYNEQFF | TGTGCCACCAGCAGATCCAGCGGGGGCCACTACAATGAGCAGTTCTTC
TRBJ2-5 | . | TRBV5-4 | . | CASSLGGGAGETQYF | TGTGCCAGCAGCTTGGGTGGGGGGGCTGGAGAGACCCAGTACTTC
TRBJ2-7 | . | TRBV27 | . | CASRPYRQAYEQYF | TGTGCCAGCAGACCCTACCGACAGGCCTACGAGCAGTACTTC
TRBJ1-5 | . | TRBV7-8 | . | CASSLNRVSDRDQPQHF | TGTGCCAGCAGCTTAAATCGAGTAAGTGACAGAGATCAGCCCCAGCATTTT
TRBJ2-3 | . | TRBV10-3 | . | CAISESSTDLSTDTQYF | TGTGCCATCAGTGAGTCGTCGACAGACCTTAGCACAGATACGCAGTATTTT
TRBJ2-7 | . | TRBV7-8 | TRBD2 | CASSLASAGGSHEQYF | TGTGCCAGCAGCTTAGCTTCTGCGGGGGGGTCCCACGAGCAGTACTTC
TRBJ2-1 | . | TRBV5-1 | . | CASSLDIGADRYNEQFF | TGCGCCAGCAGCTTGGATATTGGAGCAGACCGGTACAATGAGCAGTTCTTC
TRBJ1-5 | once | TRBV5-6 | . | CASSLKERGGSQHF | TGTGCCAGCAGCTTGAAGGAGAGGGGGGGTTCCCAGCATTTT
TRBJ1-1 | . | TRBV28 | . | CASTGLQTEAFF | TGTGCCAGCACAGGATTACAGACTGAAGCTTTCTTT
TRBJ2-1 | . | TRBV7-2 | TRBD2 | CASSSSGDYNEQFF | TGTGCCAGCAGCTCTAGCGGGGACTACAATGAGCAGTTCTTC
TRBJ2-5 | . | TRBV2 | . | CASWPGSGSETQYF | TGTGCCAGCTGGCCAGGGTCGGGTTCAGAGACCCAGTACTTC
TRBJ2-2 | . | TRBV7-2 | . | CASSLGGSRRRTGELFF | TGTGCCAGCAGCTTAGGAGGCTCCCGAAGAAGGACCGGGGAGCTGTTTTTT
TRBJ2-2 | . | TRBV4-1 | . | CASSQDTGTGELFF | TGCGCCAGCAGCCAAGACACGGGTACCGGGGAGCTGTTTTTT